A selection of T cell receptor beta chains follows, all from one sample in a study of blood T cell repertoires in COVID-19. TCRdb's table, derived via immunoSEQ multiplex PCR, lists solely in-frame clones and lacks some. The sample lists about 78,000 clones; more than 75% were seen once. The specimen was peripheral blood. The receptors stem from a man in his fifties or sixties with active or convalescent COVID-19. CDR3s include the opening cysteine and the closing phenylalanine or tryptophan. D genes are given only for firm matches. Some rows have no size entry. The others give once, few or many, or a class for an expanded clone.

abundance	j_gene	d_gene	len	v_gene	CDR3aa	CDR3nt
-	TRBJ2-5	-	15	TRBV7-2	CASSLAGGEQETQYF	TGTGCCAGCAGCTTAGCTGGCGGGGAACAAGAGACCCAGTACTTC
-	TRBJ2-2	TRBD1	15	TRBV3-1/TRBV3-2	CASSPTGTVTGELFF	TGTGCCAGCAGCCCGACCGGGACAGTCACCGGGGAGCTGTTTTTT
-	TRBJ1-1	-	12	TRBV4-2	CASSHPSGEAFF	TGTGCCAGCAGCCACCCGTCAGGGGAAGCTTTCTTT
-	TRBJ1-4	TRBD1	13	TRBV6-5	CASRTGRAEKLFF	TGTGCCAGCAGGACAGGGCGAGCGGAAAAACTGTTTTTT
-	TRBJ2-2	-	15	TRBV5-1	CASAPAARPGGELFF	TGCGCCAGCGCCCCGGCCGCCCGACCGGGCGGGGAGCTGTTTTTT
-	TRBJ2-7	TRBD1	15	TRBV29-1	CSVEALGQGPHEQYF	TGCAGCGTTGAAGCGCTGGGACAGGGGCCCCACGAGCAGTACTTC
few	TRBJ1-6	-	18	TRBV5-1	CASRAGTFLGSYNSPLHF	TGCGCCAGCAGGGCAGGTACCTTTTTAGGATCCTATAATTCACCCCTCCACTTT
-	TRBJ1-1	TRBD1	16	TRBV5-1	CASSLPLQGAQTEAFF	TGCGCCAGCAGCCTACCCCTACAGGGGGCGCAGACTGAAGCTTTCTTT
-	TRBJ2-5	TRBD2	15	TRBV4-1	CASSQLAGAQETQYF	TGCGCCAGCAGCCAACTAGCGGGGGCTCAAGAGACCCAGTACTTC
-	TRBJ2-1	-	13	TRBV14	CASSQDGGNEQFF	TGTGCCAGCAGCCAAGATGGCGGCAATGAGCAGTTCTTC
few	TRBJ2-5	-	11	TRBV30	CAWSVAETQYF	TGTGCCTGGAGTGTCGCGGAGACCCAGTACTTC
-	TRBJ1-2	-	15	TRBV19	CASRTLRAVSYGYTF	TGTGCCAGTAGAACGCTGCGGGCCGTTTCCTATGGCTACACCTTC
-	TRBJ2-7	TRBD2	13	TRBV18	CASSPPGGGEQYF	TGTGCCAGCTCACCACCGGGGGGGGGTGAGCAGTACTTC
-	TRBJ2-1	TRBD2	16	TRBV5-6	CASSPDGRVSYNEQFF	TGTGCCAGCAGCCCGGACGGGAGGGTCTCCTACAATGAGCAGTTCTTC
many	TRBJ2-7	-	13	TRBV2	CASTRDSAWEQYF	TGTGCCAGCACCCGGGATTCTGCGTGGGAGCAGTACTTC
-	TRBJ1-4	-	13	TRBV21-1	CASSPIPSEKLFF	TGTGCCAGCAGTCCTATCCCCTCTGAAAAACTGTTTTTT
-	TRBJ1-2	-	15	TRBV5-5	CASSLVRSWYYGYTF	TGTGCCAGCAGCTTGGTACGGTCCTGGTACTATGGCTACACCTTC
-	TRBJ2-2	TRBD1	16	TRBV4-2	CASSQAKGAIAGELFF	TGTGCCAGCAGCCAAGCAAAGGGGGCAATTGCCGGGGAGCTGTTTTTT
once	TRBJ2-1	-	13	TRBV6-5	CASSYPGDNEQFF	TGTGCCAGCAGTTACCCCGGGGACAATGAGCAGTTCTTC
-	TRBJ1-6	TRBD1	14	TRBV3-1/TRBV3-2	CASSRDSYNSPLHF	TGTGCCAGCAGCCGGGACAGCTATAATTCACCCCTCCACTTT
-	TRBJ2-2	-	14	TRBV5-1	CASSIRGTTGELFF	TGCGCCAGCAGCATCCGGGGTACCACCGGGGAGCTGTTTTTT
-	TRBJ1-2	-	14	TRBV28	CASSFGSSLYGYTF	TGTGCCAGCAGTTTCGGGTCCTCTTTATATGGCTACACCTTC
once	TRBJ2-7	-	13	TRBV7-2	CASSLGQIYEQYF	TGTGCCAGCAGCTTAGGACAGATCTACGAGCAGTACTTC
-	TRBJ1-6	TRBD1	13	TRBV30	CAWSRQGESPLHF	TGTGCCTGGAGTCGACAGGGCGAGTCACCCCTCCACTTT
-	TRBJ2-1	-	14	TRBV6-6	CASREGGNYNEQFF	TGTGCCAGCAGGGAGGGCGGAAACTACAATGAGCAGTTCTTC
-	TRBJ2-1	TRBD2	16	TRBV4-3	CASSQDFSGGYNEQFF	TGCGCCAGCAGCCAAGATTTTAGCGGGGGGTACAATGAGCAGTTCTTC
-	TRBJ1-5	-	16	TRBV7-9	CASSPSWGGGNQPQHF	TGTGCCAGCAGCCCTTCATGGGGGGGAGGCAATCAGCCCCAGCATTTT
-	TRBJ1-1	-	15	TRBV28	CASSLSPSVDTEAFF	TGTGCCAGCAGTTTATCCCCCAGCGTAGACACTGAAGCTTTCTTT
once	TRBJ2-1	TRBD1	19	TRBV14	CASSRTTGTGRTSYNEQFF	TGTGCCAGCAGCCGCACAACCGGGACAGGGCGAACCTCCTACAATGAGCAGTTCTTC
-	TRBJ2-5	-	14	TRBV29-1	CSVMEGTSSETQYF	TGCAGCGTGATGGAGGGTACATCGTCAGAGACCCAGTACTTC
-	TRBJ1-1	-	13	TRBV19	CASSSRGDTEAFF	TGTGCCAGTAGTAGCCGGGGGGACACTGAAGCTTTCTTT
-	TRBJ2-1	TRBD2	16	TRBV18	CASSPPGTSGVNEQFF	TGTGCCAGCTCACCACCGGGTACTAGCGGGGTAAATGAGCAGTTCTTC
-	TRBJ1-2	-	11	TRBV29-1	CSVEDRGPGTF	TGCAGCGTTGAAGACAGGGGTCCCGGCACCTTC
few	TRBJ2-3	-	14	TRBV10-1	CASSEVGGRDTQYF	TGCGCCAGCAGTGAGGTCGGAGGGCGAGATACGCAGTATTTT
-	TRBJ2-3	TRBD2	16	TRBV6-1	CASSEQVGTRADTQYF	TGTGCCAGCAGTGAACAGGTCGGGACTAGAGCAGATACGCAGTATTTT
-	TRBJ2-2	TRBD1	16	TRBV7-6	CASSLGRQGATGELFF	TGTGCCAGCAGCTTAGGGCGCCAGGGGGCGACCGGGGAGCTGTTTTTT
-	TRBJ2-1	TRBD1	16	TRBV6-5	CASSLPLGQGANEQFF	TGTGCCAGCAGTTTGCCCTTAGGACAGGGGGCAAATGAGCAGTTCTTC
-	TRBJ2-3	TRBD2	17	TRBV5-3	CARSDTGLAAITDTQYF	TGTGCCAGAAGCGACACGGGACTAGCGGCGATCACAGATACGCAGTATTTT
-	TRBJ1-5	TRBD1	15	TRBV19	CASTRQGVSNQPQHF	TGTGCCAGTACAAGACAGGGGGTTAGCAATCAGCCCCAGCATTTT
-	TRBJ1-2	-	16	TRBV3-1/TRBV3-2	CASSLKEFQGPYGYTF	TGTGCCAGCAGCCTTAAAGAATTCCAGGGCCCCTATGGCTACACCTTC
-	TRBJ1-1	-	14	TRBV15	CVTSRDDRNTEAFF	TGTGTCACCAGCAGAGATGACAGGAACACTGAAGCTTTCTTT
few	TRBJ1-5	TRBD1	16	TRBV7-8	CASSFAGTGGNQPQHF	TGTGCCAGCAGCTTCGCCGGGACAGGGGGAAATCAGCCCCAGCATTTT
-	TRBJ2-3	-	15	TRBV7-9	CASITGAASTDTQYF	TGTGCCAGCATCACAGGTGCAGCTAGCACAGATACGCAGTATTTT
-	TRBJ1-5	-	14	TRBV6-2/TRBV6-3	CASSSSQYNQPQHF	TGTGCCAGCAGTTCGTCACAATACAATCAGCCCCAGCATTTT
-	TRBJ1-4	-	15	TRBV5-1	CASSLTGRTNEKLFF	TGCGCCAGCAGCTTGACAGGGCGGACTAATGAAAAACTGTTTTTT
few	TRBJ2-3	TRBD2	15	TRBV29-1	CSVDLAGGRTDTQYF	TGCAGCGTTGATTTAGCGGGGGGGCGCACAGATACGCAGTATTTT
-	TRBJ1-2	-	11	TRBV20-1	CSAMSGAGYTF	TGCAGTGCTATGTCGGGAGCTGGCTACACCTTC
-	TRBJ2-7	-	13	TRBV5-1	CASRRPGDYEQYF	TGCGCCAGCAGGCGCCCAGGGGACTACGAGCAGTACTTC
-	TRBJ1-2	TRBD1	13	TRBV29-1	CSVEGQGNYGYTF	TGCAGCGTTGAAGGACAGGGGAACTATGGCTACACCTTC
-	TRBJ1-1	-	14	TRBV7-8	CASSPGRANTEAFF	TGTGCCAGCAGCCCCGGGAGGGCGAACACTGAAGCTTTCTTT